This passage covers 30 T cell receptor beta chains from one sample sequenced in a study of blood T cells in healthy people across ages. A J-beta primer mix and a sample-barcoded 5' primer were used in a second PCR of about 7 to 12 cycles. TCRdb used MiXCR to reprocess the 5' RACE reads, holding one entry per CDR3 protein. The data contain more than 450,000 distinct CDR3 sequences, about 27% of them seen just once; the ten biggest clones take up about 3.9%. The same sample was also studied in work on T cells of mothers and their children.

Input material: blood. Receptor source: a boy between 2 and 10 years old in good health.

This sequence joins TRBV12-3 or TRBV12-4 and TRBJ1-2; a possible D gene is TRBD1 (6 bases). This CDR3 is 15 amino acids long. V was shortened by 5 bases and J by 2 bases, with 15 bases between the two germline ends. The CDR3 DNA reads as TGTGCCAGCAGTGTACCCAGGGGACCCAACTATGGCTACACCTTC. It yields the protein CASSVPRGPNYGYTF.

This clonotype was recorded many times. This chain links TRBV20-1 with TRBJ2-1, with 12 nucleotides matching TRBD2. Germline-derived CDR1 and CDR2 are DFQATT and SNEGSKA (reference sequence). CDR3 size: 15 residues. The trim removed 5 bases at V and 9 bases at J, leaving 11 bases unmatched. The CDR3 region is CSAGATSGRLVEQFF. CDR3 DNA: TGCAGTGCTGGTGCGACTAGCGGGAGATTAGTTGAGCAGTTCTTC.

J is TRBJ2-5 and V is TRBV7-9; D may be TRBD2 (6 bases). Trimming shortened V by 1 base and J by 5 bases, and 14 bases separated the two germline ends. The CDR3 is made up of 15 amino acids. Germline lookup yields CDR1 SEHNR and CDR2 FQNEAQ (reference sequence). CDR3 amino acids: CASSLVEGPWETQYF. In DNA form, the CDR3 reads TGTGCCAGCAGCTTAGTGGAGGGCCCATGGGAGACCCAGTACTTC.

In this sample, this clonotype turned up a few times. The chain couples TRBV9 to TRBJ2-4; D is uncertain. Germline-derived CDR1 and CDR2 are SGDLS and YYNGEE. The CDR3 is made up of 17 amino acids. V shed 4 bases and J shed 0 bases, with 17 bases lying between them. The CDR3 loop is CASSPAAEPLAKNIQYF. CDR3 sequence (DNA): TGTGCCAGCAGCCCCGCGGCGGAGCCCCTAGCCAAAAACATTCAGTACTTC.

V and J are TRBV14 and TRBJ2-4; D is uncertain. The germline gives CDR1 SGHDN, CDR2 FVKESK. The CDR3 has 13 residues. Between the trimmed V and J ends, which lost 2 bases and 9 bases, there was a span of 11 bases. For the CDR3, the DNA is TGTGCCAGCAGCCAAACCCAGACGGGCATTCAGTACTTC. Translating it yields CASSQTQTGIQYF.

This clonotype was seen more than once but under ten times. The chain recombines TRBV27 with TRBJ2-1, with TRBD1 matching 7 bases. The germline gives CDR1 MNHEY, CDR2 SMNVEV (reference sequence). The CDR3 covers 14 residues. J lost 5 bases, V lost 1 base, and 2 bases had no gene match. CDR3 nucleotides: TGTGCCAGCAGTTTATATAGGGGGCACAATGAGCAGTTCTTC. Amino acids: CASSLYRGHNEQFF.

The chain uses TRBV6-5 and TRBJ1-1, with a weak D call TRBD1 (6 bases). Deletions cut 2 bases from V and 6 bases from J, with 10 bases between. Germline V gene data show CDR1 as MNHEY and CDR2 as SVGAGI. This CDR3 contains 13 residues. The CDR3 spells CASSYGGAAEAFF. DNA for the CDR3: TGTGCCAGCAGTTACGGGGGGGCAGCTGAAGCTTTCTTT.

This CDR3 reads CASRQGYIQYF. CDR3 DNA sequence: TGTGCCAGTCGGCAGGGATACATTCAGTACTTC. The chain uses TRBV6-6 and TRBJ2-4; D perhaps matches TRBD1 (5 bases). V lost 9 bases to trimming and J lost 8 bases, with 11 bases between them. The germline V gene has CDR1 MNHNY and CDR2 SVGAGI (reference sequence). The CDR3 loop spans 11 amino acids.

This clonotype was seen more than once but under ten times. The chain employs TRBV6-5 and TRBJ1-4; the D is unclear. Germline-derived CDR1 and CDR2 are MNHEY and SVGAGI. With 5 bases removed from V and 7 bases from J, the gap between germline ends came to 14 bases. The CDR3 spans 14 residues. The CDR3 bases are TGTGCCAGCAGTAGGGTGATTTCGGGTGAAAAACTGTTTTTT. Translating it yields CASSRVISGEKLFF.

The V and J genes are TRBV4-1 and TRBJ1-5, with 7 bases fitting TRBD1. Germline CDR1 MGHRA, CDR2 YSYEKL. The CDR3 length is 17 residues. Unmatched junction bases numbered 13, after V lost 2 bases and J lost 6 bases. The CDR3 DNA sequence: TGCGCCAGCAGCCAAATGATCTCCCGGGCAGGGGGTCAGCCCCAGCATTTT. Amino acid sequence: CASSQMISRAGGQPQHF.

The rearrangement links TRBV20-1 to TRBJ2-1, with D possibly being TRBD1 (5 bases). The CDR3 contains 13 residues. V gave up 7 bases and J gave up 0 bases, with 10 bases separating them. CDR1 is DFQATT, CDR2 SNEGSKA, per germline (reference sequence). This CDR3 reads CSVQGSSYNEQFF. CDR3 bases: TGCAGTGTTCAGGGCAGCTCCTACAATGAGCAGTTCTTC.

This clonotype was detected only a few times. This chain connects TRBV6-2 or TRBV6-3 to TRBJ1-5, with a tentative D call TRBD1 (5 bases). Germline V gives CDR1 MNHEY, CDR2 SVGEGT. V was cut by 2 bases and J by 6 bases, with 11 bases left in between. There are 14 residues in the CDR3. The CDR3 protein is CASSYGRAPQPQHF. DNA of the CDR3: TGTGCCAGCAGTTACGGCAGGGCCCCTCAGCCCCAGCATTTT.

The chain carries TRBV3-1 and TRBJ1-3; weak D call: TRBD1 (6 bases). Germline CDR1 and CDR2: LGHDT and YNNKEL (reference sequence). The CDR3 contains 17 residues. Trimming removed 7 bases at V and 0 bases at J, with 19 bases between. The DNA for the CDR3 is TGTGCCAGCAACCCAAAAAAGACAGGTCGCTCTGGAAACACCATATATTTT. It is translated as CASNPKKTGRSGNTIYF.

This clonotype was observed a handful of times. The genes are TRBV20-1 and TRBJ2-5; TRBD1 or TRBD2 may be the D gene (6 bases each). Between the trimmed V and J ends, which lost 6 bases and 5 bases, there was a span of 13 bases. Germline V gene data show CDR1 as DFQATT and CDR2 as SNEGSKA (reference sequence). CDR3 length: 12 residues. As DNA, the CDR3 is TGCAGTGCCCCCGGGGGCTGGGAGACCCAGTACTTC. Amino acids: CSAPGGWETQYF.

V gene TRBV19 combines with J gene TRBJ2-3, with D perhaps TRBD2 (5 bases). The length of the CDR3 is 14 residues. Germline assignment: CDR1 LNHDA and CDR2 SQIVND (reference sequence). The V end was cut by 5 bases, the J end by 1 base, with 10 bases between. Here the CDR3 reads CASSSRRGTDTQYF. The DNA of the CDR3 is TGTGCCAGTAGTTCCCGGCGGGGCACAGATACGCAGTATTTT.

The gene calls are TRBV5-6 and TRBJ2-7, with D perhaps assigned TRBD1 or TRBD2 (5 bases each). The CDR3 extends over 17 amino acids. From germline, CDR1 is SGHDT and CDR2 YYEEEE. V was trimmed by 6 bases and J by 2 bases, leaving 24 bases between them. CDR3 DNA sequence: TGTGCCAGCAACCTTAACCGGGACGCAAGACCCCCCTACGAGCAGTACTTC. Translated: CASNLNRDARPPYEQYF.

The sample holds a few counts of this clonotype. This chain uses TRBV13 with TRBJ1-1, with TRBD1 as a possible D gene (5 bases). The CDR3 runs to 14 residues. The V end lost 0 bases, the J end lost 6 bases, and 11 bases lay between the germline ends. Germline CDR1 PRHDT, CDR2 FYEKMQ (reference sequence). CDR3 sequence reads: CASSLGYQGAEAFF. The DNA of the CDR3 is TGTGCCAGCAGCTTAGGGTACCAGGGCGCTGAAGCTTTCTTT.

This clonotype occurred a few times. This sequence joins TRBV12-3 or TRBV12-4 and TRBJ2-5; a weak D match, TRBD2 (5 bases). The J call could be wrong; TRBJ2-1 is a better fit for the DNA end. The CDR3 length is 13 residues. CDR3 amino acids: CASSFRDYNEQFF. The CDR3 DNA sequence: TGTGCCAGCAGTTTTCGGGACTACAATGAGCAGTTCTTC.

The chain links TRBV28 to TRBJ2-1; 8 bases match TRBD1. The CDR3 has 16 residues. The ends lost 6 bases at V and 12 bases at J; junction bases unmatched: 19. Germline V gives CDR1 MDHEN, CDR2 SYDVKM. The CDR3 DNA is TGTGCCAGCAGCGTCAAGGGGACAGGCGGGAACAAAGGGCAGTTCTTC. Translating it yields CASSVKGTGGNKGQFF.

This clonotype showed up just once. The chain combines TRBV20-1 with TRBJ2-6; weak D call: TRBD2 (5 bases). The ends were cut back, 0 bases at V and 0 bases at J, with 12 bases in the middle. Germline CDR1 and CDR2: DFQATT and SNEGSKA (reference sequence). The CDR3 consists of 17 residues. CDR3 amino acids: CSARDKRSPSGANVLTF. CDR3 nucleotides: TGCAGTGCTAGAGATAAGCGGAGCCCCTCTGGGGCCAACGTCCTGACTTTC.

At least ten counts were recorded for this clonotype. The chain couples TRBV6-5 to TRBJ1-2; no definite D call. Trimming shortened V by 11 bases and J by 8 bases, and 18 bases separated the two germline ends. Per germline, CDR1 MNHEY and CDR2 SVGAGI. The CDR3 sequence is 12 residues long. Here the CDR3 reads CASRGQTRGYTF. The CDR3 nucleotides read TGTGCCTCCCGAGGGCAAACGCGAGGCTACACCTTC.

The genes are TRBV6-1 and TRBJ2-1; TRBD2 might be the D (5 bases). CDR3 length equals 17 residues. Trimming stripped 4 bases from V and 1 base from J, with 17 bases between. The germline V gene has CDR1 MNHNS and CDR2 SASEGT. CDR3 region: CASSGPLAFGSYNEQFF. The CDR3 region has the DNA TGTGCCAGCAGTGGACCGCTAGCATTTGGTTCCTACAATGAGCAGTTCTTC.

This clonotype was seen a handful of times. This CDR3 is CASSLNGEQFF. The CDR3 nucleotides read TGTGCCAGCAGCTTAAATGGTGAGCAGTTCTTC. The chain links TRBV7-9 to TRBJ2-1; D is undetermined. The CDR3 loop spans 11 amino acids. V lost 2 bases to trimming and J lost 9 bases, with 5 bases between them. CDR1 and CDR2 from the germline V gene are SEHNR and FQNEAQ (reference sequence).

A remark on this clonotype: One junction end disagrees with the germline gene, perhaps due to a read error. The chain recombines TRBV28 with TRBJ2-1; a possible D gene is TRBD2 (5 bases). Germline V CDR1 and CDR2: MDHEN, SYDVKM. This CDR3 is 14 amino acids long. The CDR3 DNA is TGTGCCAGCAGTTTAAACCCTAGCAACTATGAGCGGTTCTTC. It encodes CASSLNPSNYERFF.

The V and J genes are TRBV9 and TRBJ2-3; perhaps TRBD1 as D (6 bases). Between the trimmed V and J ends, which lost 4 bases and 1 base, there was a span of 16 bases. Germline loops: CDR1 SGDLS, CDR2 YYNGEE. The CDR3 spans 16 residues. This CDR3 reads CASSPQGLPRTDTQYF. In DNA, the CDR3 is TGTGCCAGCAGCCCTCAGGGGCTTCCCCGCACAGATACGCAGTATTTT.

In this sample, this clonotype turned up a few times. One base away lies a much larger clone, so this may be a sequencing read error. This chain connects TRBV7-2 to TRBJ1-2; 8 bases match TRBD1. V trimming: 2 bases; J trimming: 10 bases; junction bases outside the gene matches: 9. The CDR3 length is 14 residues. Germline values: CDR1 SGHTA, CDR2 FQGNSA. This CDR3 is CASSLQGADSDYTF. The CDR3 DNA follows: TGTGCCAGCAGCTTACAGGGGGCGGATAGTGACTACACCTTC.

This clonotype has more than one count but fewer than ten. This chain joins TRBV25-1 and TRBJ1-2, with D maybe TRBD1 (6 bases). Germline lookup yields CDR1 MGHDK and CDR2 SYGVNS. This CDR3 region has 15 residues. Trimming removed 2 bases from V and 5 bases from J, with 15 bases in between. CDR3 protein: CASSETGDNAYGYTF. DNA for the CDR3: TGTGCCAGCAGTGAAACTGGGGACAACGCTTATGGCTACACCTTC.

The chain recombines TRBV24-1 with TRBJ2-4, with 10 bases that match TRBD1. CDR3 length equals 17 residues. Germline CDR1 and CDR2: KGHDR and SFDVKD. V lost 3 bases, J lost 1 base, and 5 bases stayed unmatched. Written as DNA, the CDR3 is TGTGCCACCAGTGATATCGACAGGGGGCTTGCCAAAAACATTCAGTACTTC. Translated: CATSDIDRGLAKNIQYF.

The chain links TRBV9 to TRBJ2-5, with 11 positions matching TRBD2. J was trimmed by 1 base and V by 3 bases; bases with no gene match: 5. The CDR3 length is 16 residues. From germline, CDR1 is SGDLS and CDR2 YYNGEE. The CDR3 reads CASSALAGGFQETQYF. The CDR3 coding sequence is TGTGCCAGCAGCGCGCTAGCGGGAGGCTTCCAAGAGACCCAGTACTTC.

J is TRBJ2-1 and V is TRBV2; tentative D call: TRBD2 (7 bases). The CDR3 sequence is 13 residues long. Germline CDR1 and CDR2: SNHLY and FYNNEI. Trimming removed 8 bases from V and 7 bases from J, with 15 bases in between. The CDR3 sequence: CASGGGRGNEQFF. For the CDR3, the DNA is TGTGCCAGCGGCGGGGGCAGGGGTAATGAGCAGTTCTTC.